This entry features one T cell receptor beta chain sequence. Though probably carrying unrecorded immune exposures, donors were nominally healthy at sampling. This sample stems from a study of cytomegalovirus exposure and HLA in healthy donors. Germline CDR1 SEHNR, CDR2 FQNEAQ (reference sequence). This CDR3 is built from 16 residues. After removal of 3 bases from V and 8 bases from J, the junction contained 10 bases not matched to a gene. The PCR used 60 Vbeta and 13 Jbeta primers. Sequencing used immunoSEQ multiplex PCR; TCRdb keeps in-frame clones, though not all of them. The sample yields 170,000 or so clones, around 80% seen once.

The TCR originated in a man under 40 in good health and CMV-seropositive. Sequenced input: PBMCs. This chain connects TRBV7-9 to TRBJ2-4; 10 nucleotides line up with TRBD1. The DNA of the CDR3 is TGTGCCAGCAGCTTCATGTCCGGGACAGGGGAGTACATTCAGTACTTC. Encoded protein: CASSFMSGTGEYIQYF. Supplemented by reference TRBV7-9 and TRBJ2-4, the full variable domain reads DTGVSQNPRHKITKRGQNVTFRCDPISEHNRLYWYRQTLGQGPEFLTYFQNEAQLEKSRLLSDRFSAERPKGSFSTLEIQRTEQGDSAMYLCASSFMSGTGEYIQYFGAGTRLSVL.